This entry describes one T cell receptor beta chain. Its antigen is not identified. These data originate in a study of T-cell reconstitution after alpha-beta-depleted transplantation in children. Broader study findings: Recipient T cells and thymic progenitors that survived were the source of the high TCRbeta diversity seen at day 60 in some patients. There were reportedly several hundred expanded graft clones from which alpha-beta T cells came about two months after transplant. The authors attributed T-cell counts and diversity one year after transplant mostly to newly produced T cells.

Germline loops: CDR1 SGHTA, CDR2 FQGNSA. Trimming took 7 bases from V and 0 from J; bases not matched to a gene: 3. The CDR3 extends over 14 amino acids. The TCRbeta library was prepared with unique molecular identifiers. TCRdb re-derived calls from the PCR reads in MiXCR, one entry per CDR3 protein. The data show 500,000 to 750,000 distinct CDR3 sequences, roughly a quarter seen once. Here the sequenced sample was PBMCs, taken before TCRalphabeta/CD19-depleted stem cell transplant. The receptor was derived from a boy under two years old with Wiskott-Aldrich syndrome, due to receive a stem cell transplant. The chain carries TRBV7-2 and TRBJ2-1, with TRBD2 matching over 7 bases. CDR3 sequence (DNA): TGTGCCAGCATTTCTAGCGGCTCCTACAATGAGCAGTTCTTC. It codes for CASISSGSYNEQFF.